The clone carrying this T cell receptor beta chain showed up just once. These data come from a study of blood T cells in healthy people across ages. It was with a sample-barcoded 5' primer and a J-beta primer mix that a second PCR of about 6 to 11 cycles was run. TCRdb re-analysed the 5' RACE reads in MiXCR, keeping a single row per CDR3 protein. Here the sample spans about 730,000 distinct CDR3 sequences, around 40% being singletons. This CDR3 region has 14 residues. The germline CDR1 and CDR2 sequences are SGHRS and YFSETQ. The V gene end was trimmed by 0 bases and the J gene end by 6 bases; junction bases not matched to a gene: 5.

This receptor was obtained from an older woman in good health. The V gene is TRBV5-1, the J gene TRBJ1-2, with TRBD1 matching over 7 bases. The sample was blood. The CDR3 sequence: CASSLARGIDGYTF. CDR3 nucleotide sequence: TGCGCCAGCAGCTTGGCCAGGGGGATCGATGGCTACACCTTC. The full variable domain, in which reference TRBV5-1 and TRBJ1-2 provide the parts outside the CDR3, is KAGVTQTPRYLIKTRGQQVTLSCSPISGHRSVSWYQQTPGQGLQFLFEYFSETQRNKGNFPGRFSGRQFSNSRSEMNVSTLELGDSALYLCASSLARGIDGYTFGSGTRLTVV.